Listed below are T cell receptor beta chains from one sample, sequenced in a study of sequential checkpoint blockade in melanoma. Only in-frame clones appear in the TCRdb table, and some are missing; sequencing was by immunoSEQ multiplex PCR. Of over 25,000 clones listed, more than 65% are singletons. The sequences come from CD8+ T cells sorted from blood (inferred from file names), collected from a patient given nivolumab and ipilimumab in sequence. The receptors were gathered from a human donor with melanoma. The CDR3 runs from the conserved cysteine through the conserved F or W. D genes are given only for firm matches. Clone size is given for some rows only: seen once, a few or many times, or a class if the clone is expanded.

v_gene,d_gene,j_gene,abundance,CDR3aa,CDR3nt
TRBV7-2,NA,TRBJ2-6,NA,CASSLMTIRGSGANVLTF,TGTGCCAGCAGCTTAATGACCATTAGGGGTTCCGGGGCCAACGTCCTGACTTTC
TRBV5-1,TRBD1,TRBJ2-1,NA,CASSLGQGLINEQFF,TGCGCCAGCAGCTTGGGACAGGGATTAATCAATGAGCAGTTCTTC
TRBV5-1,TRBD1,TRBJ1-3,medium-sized,CASSLDPGGGNTIYF,TGCGCCAGCAGCTTGGACCCAGGGGGTGGAAACACCATATATTTT
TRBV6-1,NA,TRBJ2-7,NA,CASSEGDMGLYEQYF,TGTGCCAGCAGTGAGGGAGACATGGGGTTATACGAGCAGTACTTC
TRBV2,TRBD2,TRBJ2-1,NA,CASKGLAGFNEQFF,TGTGCCAGCAAAGGACTAGCGGGATTCAATGAGCAGTTCTTC
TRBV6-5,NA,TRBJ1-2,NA,CASSYSMAGIIGYTF,TGTGCCAGCAGTTACTCGATGGCAGGAATTATCGGCTACACCTTC
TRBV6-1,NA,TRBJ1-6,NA,CASLSFNNNSPLHF,TGTGCCAGCTTATCCTTCAACAATAATTCACCCCTCCACTTT
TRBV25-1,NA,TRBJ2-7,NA,CASSGLPDGDYEQYF,TGTGCCAGCAGTGGACTACCGGACGGAGACTACGAGCAGTACTTC
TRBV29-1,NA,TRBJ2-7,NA,CSVREYEQYF,TGCAGCGTGCGAGAATACGAGCAGTACTTC
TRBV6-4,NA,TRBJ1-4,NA,CASRTPYRVGKLFF,TGTGCCAGCAGGACACCTTACAGGGTTGGGAAACTGTTTTTT
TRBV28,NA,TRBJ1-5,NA,CASSFVSNQPQHF,TGTGCCAGCAGTTTCGTTAGCAATCAGCCCCAGCATTTT
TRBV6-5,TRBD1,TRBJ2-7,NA,CASKRTGRRSEQYF,TGTGCCAGCAAGCGGACAGGGCGCCGCTCCGAGCAGTACTTC
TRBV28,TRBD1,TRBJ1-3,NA,CASKGLQGVSGNTIYF,TGTGCCAGCAAAGGTCTCCAGGGGGTCTCTGGAAACACCATATATTTT
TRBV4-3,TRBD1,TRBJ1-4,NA,CASSQEDRVPTNEKLFF,TGCGCCAGCAGCCAAGAGGACAGGGTTCCCACTAATGAAAAACTGTTTTTT
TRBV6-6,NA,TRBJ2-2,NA,CASILDQGYTGELFF,TGTGCCAGCATCCTGGACCAGGGGTACACCGGGGAGCTGTTTTTT
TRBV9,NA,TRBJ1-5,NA,CASSAIPGSNQPQHF,TGTGCCAGCAGCGCTATTCCGGGGAGCAATCAGCCCCAGCATTTT
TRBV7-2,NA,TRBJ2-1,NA,CASGRSKSYNEQFF,TGTGCCAGCGGGAGGTCGAAGTCCTACAATGAGCAGTTCTTC
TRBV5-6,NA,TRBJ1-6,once,CASSFSLEGQFLHF,TGTGCCAGCAGCTTCAGTCTAGAGGGACAATTCCTCCACTTT
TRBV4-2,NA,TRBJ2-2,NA,CASSSPLQGREPTGELFF,TGTGCCAGCAGCAGTCCTCTACAGGGTAGGGAGCCCACCGGGGAGCTGTTTTTT
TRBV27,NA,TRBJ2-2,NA,CASASGPNTGELFF,TGTGCCAGCGCCAGCGGACCGAACACCGGGGAGCTGTTTTTT
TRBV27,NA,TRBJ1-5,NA,CASRVRTGPNQPQHF,TGTGCCAGCAGGGTGAGGACTGGCCCTAATCAGCCCCAGCATTTT
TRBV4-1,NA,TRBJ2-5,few,CASSQEQGLRETQYF,TGCGCCAGCAGCCAAGAACAGGGTCTTCGGGAGACCCAGTACTTC
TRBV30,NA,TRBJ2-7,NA,CAWAWAGTYEQYF,TGTGCCTGGGCGTGGGCTGGTACCTACGAGCAGTACTTC
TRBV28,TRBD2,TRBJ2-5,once,CASSLITSGVAQYF,TGTGCCAGCAGTTTAATCACTAGCGGGGTCGCCCAGTACTTC
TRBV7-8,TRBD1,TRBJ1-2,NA,CASSLEGRTGKSLYGYTF,TGTGCCAGCAGCTTAGAGGGCAGGACAGGGAAGAGCCTCTATGGCTACACCTTC
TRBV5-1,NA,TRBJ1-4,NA,CASSLAAGRKKLFF,TGCGCCAGCAGCTTGGCGGCAGGGCGCAAAAAACTGTTTTTT
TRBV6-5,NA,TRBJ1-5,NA,CASSYSPDQPQHF,TGTGCCAGCAGTTACTCCCCGGATCAGCCCCAGCATTTT
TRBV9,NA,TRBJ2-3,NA,CASSPRNRPGTDTQYF,TGTGCCAGCAGCCCTCGGAACAGACCAGGCACAGATACGCAGTATTTT
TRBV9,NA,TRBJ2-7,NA,CASSVTEPPGEQYF,TGTGCCAGCAGCGTAACCGAGCCCCCAGGCGAGCAGTACTTC
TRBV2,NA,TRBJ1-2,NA,CASSLAYTF,TGTGCCAGCAGCCTAGCCTACACCTTC
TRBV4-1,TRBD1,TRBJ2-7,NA,CASSQRDRGPEQYF,TGCGCCAGCAGCCAACGGGACAGGGGGCCTGAGCAGTACTTC
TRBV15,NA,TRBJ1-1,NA,CATSRDGDTEAFF,TGTGCCACCAGCAGGGATGGAGACACTGAAGCTTTCTTT
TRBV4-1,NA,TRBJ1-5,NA,CASSQEGHGNNQPQHF,TGCGCCAGCAGCCAAGAAGGTCACGGGAACAATCAGCCCCAGCATTTT
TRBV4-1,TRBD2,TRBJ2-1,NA,CASSSLAGGGYNEQFF,TGCGCCAGCAGCTCTCTAGCGGGAGGGGGTTACAATGAGCAGTTCTTC
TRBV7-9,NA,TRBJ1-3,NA,CASSLNSGSTYGGNTIYF,TGTGCCAGCAGCTTAAACAGCGGGTCTACATACGGGGGAAACACCATATATTTT
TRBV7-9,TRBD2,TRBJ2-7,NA,CASSLGTSGRIYEQYF,TGTGCCAGCAGCTTAGGGACTAGCGGGAGGATCTACGAGCAGTACTTC
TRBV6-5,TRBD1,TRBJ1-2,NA,CASSSPGQGSEGYTF,TGTGCCAGCAGTTCACCGGGACAGGGATCGGAAGGCTACACCTTC
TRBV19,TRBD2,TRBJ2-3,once,CASSIGGRAGYTDTQYF,TGTGCCAGTAGTATCGGCGGGAGGGCCGGGTACACAGATACGCAGTATTTT
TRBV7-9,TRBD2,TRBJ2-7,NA,CASSHGTSGRATYEQYF,TGTGCCAGCAGCCACGGGACTAGCGGGAGGGCGACCTACGAGCAGTACTTC
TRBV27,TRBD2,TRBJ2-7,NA,CASSRLAEPYEQYF,TGTGCCAGCAGTAGGCTAGCGGAACCCTACGAGCAGTACTTC
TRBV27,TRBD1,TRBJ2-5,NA,CASRRQGVQETQYF,TGTGCCAGCAGACGACAGGGGGTTCAAGAGACCCAGTACTTC
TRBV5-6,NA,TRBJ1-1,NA,CASSWWKRANTEAFF,TGTGCCAGCAGCTGGTGGAAGAGGGCGAACACTGAAGCTTTCTTT
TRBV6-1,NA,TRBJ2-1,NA,CAAIRLENEQFF,TGTGCCGCCATCCGACTCGAGAATGAGCAGTTCTTC
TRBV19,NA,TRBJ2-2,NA,CASSPLEQGSTGELFF,TGTGCCAGTAGTCCTCTAGAGCAGGGTAGCACCGGGGAGCTGTTTTTT
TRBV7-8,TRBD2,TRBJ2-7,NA,CASSFWTSSREQYF,TGTGCCAGCAGCTTTTGGACTAGCTCGAGGGAGCAGTACTTC
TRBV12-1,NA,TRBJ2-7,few,CASSFTERRGPYYEQYF,TGTGCCAGCAGCTTTACCGAGCGGCGGGGACCCTACTACGAGCAGTACTTC
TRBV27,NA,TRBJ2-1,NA,CASSLLGGTGIYNEQFF,TGTGCCAGCAGCCTACTTGGGGGGACGGGTATCTACAATGAGCAGTTCTTC
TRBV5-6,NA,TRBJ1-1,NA,CASSLRDRAFF,TGTGCCAGCAGCCTCCGGGATCGAGCTTTCTTT
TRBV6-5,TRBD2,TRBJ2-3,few,CASSYALAGVEDTQYF,TGTGCCAGCAGTTACGCCCTAGCGGGAGTGGAAGATACGCAGTATTTT